Listed here are 21 T cell receptor beta chains from one sample, sequenced in a study of Tregs in tolerant kidney transplant recipients. The nonmyeloablative bone marrow transplants came from related graft donors, with transient mixed chimerism. Here immunoSEQ multiplex PCR was the method, and the copy in TCRdb shows in-frame clones only, minus some. This sample's table has under 30,000 clones. The input for sequencing was CD4+ T cells from blood (PBMCs), taken 6 months after the transplant. The receptors here all came from a human patient who received a combined kidney and bone marrow transplant. A subset of T cells may come from the graft donor.

As regards this clone: The read ends 3 residues early relative to the CDR3; the germline J gene fills the gap. The chain links TRBV28 to TRBJ2-5, with D possibly TRBD1 on 6 matching bases. CDR3 size: 15 residues. V was cut by 6 bases and J by 5 bases, with 19 bases left in between. CDR1 and CDR2 from the germline V gene are MDHEN and SYDVKM. The CDR3 sequence is CASSSGTRLRETQYF. Incomplete CDR3 DNA: TGTGCCAGCAGCTCCGGGACACGTCTAAGGGAGACC.

Concerning this clone itself: The sequence runs out 3 residues before the end of the CDR3; the remainder is reconstructed from the germline J gene. J is TRBJ2-3 and V is TRBV10-3, with D perhaps matching TRBD1 (5 bases). Germline lookup yields CDR1 ENHRY and CDR2 SYGVKD. This CDR3 comprises 13 residues. V was clipped by 3 bases and J by 3 bases, with 7 bases between them. The part of the CDR3 DNA that was read is TGTGCCATCAGTGATCAGGGAACAGATACG. Its translation: CAISDQGTDT. The CDR3 reads in full as CAISDQGTDTQYF.

As for this clone: The read comes to an end 3 residues before the CDR3 does, leaving the germline J gene to fill in the end. J is TRBJ2-1 and V is TRBV13; maybe TRBD2 (6 bases). Per the germline V gene, CDR1 is PRHDT and CDR2 is FYEKMQ (reference sequence). This CDR3 is 13 amino acids long. V was clipped by 2 bases and J by 6 bases, with 8 bases between them. The CDR3 sequence is CASSLTSSNEQFF. Partial CDR3 DNA: TGTGCCAGCAGCTTAACTAGCAGCAATGAG.

As to this clone: The CDR3 end falls 3 residues outside the read, so it is completed with the germline J gene. The same CDR3 also results from other DNA sequences found in this sample. The J gene is TRBJ2-1, the V gene TRBV29-1; TRBD1 agrees at 10 bases. The trim removed 4 bases at V and 3 bases at J, leaving 0 bases unmatched. The CDR3 totals 13 residues. CDR1 is SQVTM and CDR2 is ANQGSEA in the germline V gene. Incomplete CDR3 DNA: TGCAGCGTTGGGACAGGGGGCTACAATGAG. Its translation: CSVGTGGYNE. The entire CDR3 protein reads CSVGTGGYNEQFF.

The covered CDR3 bases are TGTGCCAGCAGACGTGGGCAGGGGCATCAGCCC. Encoded protein: CASRRGQGHQP. The entire CDR3 protein is CASRRGQGHQPQHF. V gene TRBV2 combines with J gene TRBJ1-5, with D possibly being TRBD1 (6 bases). The missing CDR3 end, 3 residues past where the read stops, is filled in from the germline J gene. The CDR3 totals 14 residues. The germline gives CDR1 SNHLY, CDR2 FYNNEI. V lost 6 bases to trimming and J lost 5 bases, with 14 bases between them.

For this clone: Read data end 3 residues before the CDR3 end; the end is taken from the germline J gene. The chain links TRBV7-2 to TRBJ2-5, with 9 bases matching TRBD2. The germline CDR1 and CDR2 sequences are SGHTA and FQGNSA. The CDR3 runs to 14 residues. Trimming at V came to 3 bases and at J to 4 bases, leaving 3 bases not matched to a gene. The covered CDR3 bases are TGTGCCAGCAGCTTTGCGGGAGGGGGAGAGACC. Translated, it gives CASSFAGGGET. The CDR3 in full is CASSFAGGGETQYF.

In the case of this clone: The DNA ends 3 residues before the CDR3 does, and the rest of the CDR3 is filled in from the germline J gene. V is TRBV2 and J is TRBJ1-5; D is undetermined. This CDR3 spans 13 amino acids. V was trimmed by 8 bases and J by 2 bases, leaving 10 bases between them. Germline assignment: CDR1 SNHLY and CDR2 FYNNEI. The DNA read from the CDR3 is TGTGCCAGCCGCAGTCGTGGCAATCAGCCC. Encoded protein: CASRSRGNQP. The whole CDR3 protein reads CASRSRGNQPQHF.

To note about this clone: The CDR3 end lies 3 residues beyond the end of the read and is filled in from the germline J gene. The rearrangement links TRBV2 to TRBJ2-4; D is perhaps TRBD2 (7 bases). The CDR3 totals 16 residues. Trimming shortened V by 1 base and J by 9 bases, and 19 bases separated the two germline ends. The germline CDR1 and CDR2 sequences are SNHLY and FYNNEI. CDR3 sequence: CASSEGRGLLTCIQYF. The part of the CDR3 DNA that was read is TGTGCCAGCAGTGAAGGGCGGGGGCTCCTCACGTGCATT.

As for this clone: The read halts 3 residues ahead of the CDR3 end, with the missing end drawn from the germline J gene. The chain has TRBV7-8 and TRBJ2-3; 9 nucleotides match TRBD2. Per germline, CDR1 SGHVS and CDR2 FQNEAQ. The V gene end was trimmed by 1 base and the J gene end by 2 bases; junction bases not matched to a gene: 4. The CDR3 runs 16 residues. CDR3: CASSLELAGATDTQYF. The covered CDR3 bases are TGTGCCAGCAGCTTAGAGTTAGCGGGAGCCACAGATACG.

As regards this clone: The read halts 3 residues ahead of the CDR3 end, with the missing end drawn from the germline J gene. This chain joins TRBV7-2 and TRBJ1-6; D gene unclear. Per germline, CDR1 SGHTA and CDR2 FQGNSA. The CDR3 is 15 residues long. Trimming shortened V by 10 bases and J by 9 bases, and 22 bases separated the two germline ends. This chain's CDR3 is CATRGGRVLSSPLHF. Partial CDR3 DNA: TGTGCCACTCGAGGAGGGCGAGTTTTGAGTTCACCC.

About this clone: Read data end 3 residues before the CDR3 end; the end is taken from the germline J gene. V usage is TRBV19 and J usage is TRBJ1-5, with a possible D match to TRBD1 (6 bases). V lost 6 bases to trimming and J lost 6 bases, with 15 bases between them. In germline, CDR1 is LNHDA, CDR2 SQIVND (reference sequence). This CDR3 is 14 amino acids long. CDR3 in amino acids: CASRGSGGSQPQHF. The covered CDR3 bases are TGTGCCAGTAGGGGATCGGGGGGCTCTCAGCCC.

Turning to this clone: The read ends 3 residues early relative to the CDR3; the germline J gene fills the gap. The V call is TRBV6-4, the J call TRBJ2-2; D unclear. The CDR3 sequence is 16 residues long. Germline loops: CDR1 MRHNA, CDR2 SNTAGT. Trimming stripped 0 bases from V and 6 bases from J, with 14 bases between. CDR3 DNA, as far as it was read: TGTGCCAGCAGTGACTCGATACATGCCTCCGCCGGGGAG. Protein sequence: CASSDSIHASAGE. From start to end, the CDR3 is CASSDSIHASAGELFF.

Turning to this clone: The read comes to an end 3 residues before the CDR3 does, leaving the germline J gene to fill in the end. The V call is TRBV6-4, the J call TRBJ2-1, with TRBD2 matching over 14 bases. Trimming at V came to 1 base and at J to 6 bases, leaving 2 bases not matched to a gene. CDR3 length equals 16 residues. CDR1 is MRHNA, CDR2 SNTAGT, per germline. CDR3 DNA (partial): TGTGCCAGCAGTGACTTCGGGACTAGCGGGAGCAATGAG. Protein: CASSDFGTSGSNE. In full, the CDR3 reads CASSDFGTSGSNEQFF.

On this clone: The read falls 3 residues short of the CDR3 end, and the missing part is taken from the germline J gene. The rearrangement links TRBV20-1 to TRBJ2-5; 7 nucleotides line up with TRBD1. The trim removed 2 bases at V and 4 bases at J, leaving 1 base unmatched. There are 12 residues in the CDR3. Looked up from germline, CDR1 is DFQATT and CDR2 is SNEGSKA (reference sequence). The DNA read from the CDR3 is TGCAGTGCTAGATGGGACAGAGAGACC. Its translation: CSARWDRET. The CDR3 as a whole reads CSARWDRETQYF.

Points on this clone: The read ends 3 residues shy of where the CDR3 ends; the end is completed using the germline J gene. The chain links TRBV19 to TRBJ2-1; 9 positions agree with TRBD1. Germline loops: CDR1 LNHDA, CDR2 SQIVND (reference sequence). With V trimmed by 6 bases and J by 3 bases, 12 bases remained unmatched. This CDR3 contains 17 residues. The sequenced part of the CDR3 DNA is TGTGCCAGTAGGGGGGGGACAGGGCTTTTCCTCTACAATGAG. Translating gives CASRGGTGLFLYNE. The complete CDR3 protein is CASRGGTGLFLYNEQFF.

The CDR3: CSVGGRAKNIQYF. Partial CDR3 DNA: TGCAGCGTTGGGGGCCGTGCCAAAAACATT. The J gene is TRBJ2-4, the V gene TRBV29-1; D may be TRBD1 (5 bases). The observed sequence ends 3 residues before the CDR3 terminus, with the missing tail filled in from the germline J gene. V shed 4 bases and J shed 1 base, with 8 bases lying between them. The CDR3 covers 13 residues. Germline CDR1 is SQVTM and CDR2 is ANQGSEA.

On this clone itself: The CDR3 goes on 3 residues after the read ends, and that part is filled in from the germline J gene. The chain links TRBV20-1 to TRBJ2-3; perhaps TRBD1 as D (5 bases). CDR1 is DFQATT and CDR2 is SNEGSKA in the germline V gene (reference sequence). Trimming removed 5 bases from V and 0 bases from J, with 12 bases in between. This CDR3 region has 14 residues. CDR3: CSAPKGDSTDTQYF. The part of the CDR3 DNA that was read is TGCAGTGCTCCTAAAGGGGATAGCACAGATACG.

Concerning this clone itself: The DNA ends 3 residues before the CDR3 does, and the rest of the CDR3 is filled in from the germline J gene. This sequence joins TRBV6-2 or TRBV6-3 and TRBJ2-7; tentative D call: TRBD2 (7 bases). Trimming cost V 6 bases and J 4 bases, with 13 bases left between them. This CDR3 comprises 13 residues. The V gene's germline CDR1 is MNHEY and CDR2 SVGEGT. The CDR3 here is CASRQGGGYEQYF. The CDR3 DNA, read in part, is TGTGCCAGCAGGCAGGGAGGGGGTTACGAG.

In the case of this clone: The read comes to an end 3 residues before the CDR3 does, leaving the germline J gene to fill in the end. The rearrangement joins TRBV5-4 to TRBJ1-5; D is perhaps TRBD1 (5 bases). CDR1 and CDR2 from the germline V gene are SGHNT and YYREEE (reference sequence). The CDR3 covers 15 residues. V lost 0 bases and J lost 5, with 12 bases in between. The CDR3: CASSLEGRAYQPQHF. Partial CDR3 DNA: TGTGCCAGCAGCTTGGAGGGCAGGGCCTATCAGCCC.

Of note for this clone: Read data end 3 residues before the CDR3 end; the end is taken from the germline J gene. This chain links TRBV30 with TRBJ1-5; weak D call: TRBD1 (5 bases). CDR3 length: 15 amino acids. Trimming removed 0 bases from V and 4 bases from J, with 13 bases in between. Germline CDR1 and CDR2: GTSNPN and SVGIG (reference sequence). Here the CDR3 reads CAWSVGAGRNQPQHF. CDR3 bases read: TGTGCCTGGAGTGTAGGGGCAGGTCGTAATCAGCCC. The variable domain in full, completed from reference TRBV30 and TRBJ1-5, reads SQTIHQWPATLVQPVGSPLSLECTVEGTSNPNLYWYRQAAGRGLQLLFYSVGIGQISSEVPQNLSASRPQDRQFILSSKKLLLSDSGFYLCAWSVGAGRNQPQHFGDGTRLSIL.

A note on this clone: The observed sequence ends 3 residues before the CDR3 terminus, with the missing tail filled in from the germline J gene. Other DNA sequences in this specimen translate into the identical CDR3. The V call is TRBV18, the J call TRBJ1-2; 9 bases line up with TRBD1. Germline assignment: CDR1 KGHSH and CDR2 LQKENI. This CDR3 is 15 amino acids long. The V and J ends lost 6 bases and 7 bases, in that order; junction bases with no gene match: 12. The sequenced part of the CDR3 DNA is TGTGCCAGCTCCCCCTCCGTGGGACAGGGCTTTGGC. Protein: CASSPSVGQGFG. The whole CDR3 reads CASSPSVGQGFGYTF.